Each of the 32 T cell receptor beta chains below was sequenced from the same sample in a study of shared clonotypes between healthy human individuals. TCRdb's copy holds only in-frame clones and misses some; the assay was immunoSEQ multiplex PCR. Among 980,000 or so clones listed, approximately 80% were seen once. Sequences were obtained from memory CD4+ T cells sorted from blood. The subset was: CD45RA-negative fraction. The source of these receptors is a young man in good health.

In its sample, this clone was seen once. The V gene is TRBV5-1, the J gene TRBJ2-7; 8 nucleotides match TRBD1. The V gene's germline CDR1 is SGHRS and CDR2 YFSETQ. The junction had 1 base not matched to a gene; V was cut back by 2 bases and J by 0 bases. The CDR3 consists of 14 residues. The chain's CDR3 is CASSLQGDSYEQYF. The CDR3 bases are TGCGCCAGCAGCTTACAGGGGGACTCCTACGAGCAGTACTTC. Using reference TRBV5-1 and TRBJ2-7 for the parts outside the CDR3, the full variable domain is KAGVTQTPRYLIKTRGQQVTLSCSPISGHRSVSWYQQTPGQGLQFLFEYFSETQRNKGNFPGRFSGRQFSNSRSEMNVSTLELGDSALYLCASSLQGDSYEQYFGPGTRLTVT.

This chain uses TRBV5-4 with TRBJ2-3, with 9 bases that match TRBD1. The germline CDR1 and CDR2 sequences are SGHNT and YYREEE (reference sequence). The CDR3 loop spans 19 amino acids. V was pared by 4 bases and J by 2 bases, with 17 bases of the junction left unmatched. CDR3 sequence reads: CASSPGQGSTTVFTDTQYF. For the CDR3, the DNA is TGTGCCAGCAGCCCGGGACAGGGAAGTACCACCGTATTCACAGATACGCAGTATTTT.

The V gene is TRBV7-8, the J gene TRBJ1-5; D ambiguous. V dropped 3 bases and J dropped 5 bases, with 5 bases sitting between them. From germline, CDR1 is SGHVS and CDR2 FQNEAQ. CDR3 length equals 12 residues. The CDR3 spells CASSFRDQPQHF. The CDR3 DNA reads TGTGCCAGCAGCTTTCGCGATCAGCCCCAGCATTTT.

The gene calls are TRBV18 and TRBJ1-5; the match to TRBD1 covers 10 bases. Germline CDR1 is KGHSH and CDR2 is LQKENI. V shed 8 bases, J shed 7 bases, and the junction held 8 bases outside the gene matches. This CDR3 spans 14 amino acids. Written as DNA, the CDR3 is TGTGCCAGCACCCGACAGGGGGCTGGGCAGCCCCAGCATTTT. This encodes CASTRQGAGQPQHF. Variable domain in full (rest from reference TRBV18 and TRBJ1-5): NAGVMQNPRHLVRRRGQEARLRCSPMKGHSHVYWYRQLPEEGLKFMVYLQKENIIDESGMPKERFSAEFPKEGPSILRIQQVVRGDSAAYFCASTRQGAGQPQHFGDGTRLSIL.

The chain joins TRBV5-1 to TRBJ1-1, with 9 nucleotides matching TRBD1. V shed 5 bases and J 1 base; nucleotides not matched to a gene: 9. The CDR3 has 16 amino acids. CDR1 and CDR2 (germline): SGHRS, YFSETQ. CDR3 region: CASSTQGAGGNTEAFF. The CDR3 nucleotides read TGCGCCAGCAGTACACAGGGGGCAGGAGGGAACACTGAAGCTTTCTTT.

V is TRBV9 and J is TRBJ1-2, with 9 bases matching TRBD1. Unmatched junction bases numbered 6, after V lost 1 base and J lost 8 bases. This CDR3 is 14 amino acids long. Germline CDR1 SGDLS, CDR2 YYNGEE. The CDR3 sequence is CASSVPGQGGGYTF. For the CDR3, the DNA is TGTGCCAGCAGCGTACCGGGACAGGGTGGCGGCTACACCTTC.

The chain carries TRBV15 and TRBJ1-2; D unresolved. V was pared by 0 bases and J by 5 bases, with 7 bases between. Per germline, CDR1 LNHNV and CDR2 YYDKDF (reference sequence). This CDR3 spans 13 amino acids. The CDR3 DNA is TGTGCCACCAGCAGAGATAGGCAGTATGGCTACACCTTC. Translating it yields CATSRDRQYGYTF.

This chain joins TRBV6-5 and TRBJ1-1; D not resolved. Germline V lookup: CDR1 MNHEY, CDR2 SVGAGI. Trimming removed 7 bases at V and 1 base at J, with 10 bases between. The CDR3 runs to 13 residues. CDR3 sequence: CASTEHRNTEAFF. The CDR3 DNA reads TGTGCCAGCACCGAACACCGGAACACTGAAGCTTTCTTT.

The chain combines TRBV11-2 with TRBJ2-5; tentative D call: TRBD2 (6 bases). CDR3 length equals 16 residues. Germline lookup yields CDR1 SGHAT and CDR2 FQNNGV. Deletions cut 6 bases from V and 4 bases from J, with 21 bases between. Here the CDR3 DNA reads TGTGCCAGCAGTATTATGGTAGCGGCTTTGGGAGAGACCCAGTACTTC. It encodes CASSIMVAALGETQYF.

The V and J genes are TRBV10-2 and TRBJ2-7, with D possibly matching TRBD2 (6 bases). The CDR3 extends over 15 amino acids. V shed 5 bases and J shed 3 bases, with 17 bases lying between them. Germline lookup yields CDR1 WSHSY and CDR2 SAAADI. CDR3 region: CASSSDGSKVYEQYF. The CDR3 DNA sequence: TGCGCCAGCAGTTCGGACGGGAGTAAGGTCTACGAGCAGTACTTC.

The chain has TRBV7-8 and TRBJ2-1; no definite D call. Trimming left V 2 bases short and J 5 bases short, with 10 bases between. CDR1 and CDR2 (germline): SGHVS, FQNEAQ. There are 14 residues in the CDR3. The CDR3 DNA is TGTGCCAGCAGCTTATGGGGTTTTGACAATGAGCAGTTCTTC. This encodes CASSLWGFDNEQFF.

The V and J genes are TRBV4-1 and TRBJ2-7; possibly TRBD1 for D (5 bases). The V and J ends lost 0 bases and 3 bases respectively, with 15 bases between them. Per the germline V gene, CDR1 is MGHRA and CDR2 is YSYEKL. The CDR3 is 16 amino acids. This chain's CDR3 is CASSQDNAGKSYEQYF. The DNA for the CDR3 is TGCGCCAGCAGCCAAGATAATGCAGGGAAGAGCTACGAGCAGTACTTC.

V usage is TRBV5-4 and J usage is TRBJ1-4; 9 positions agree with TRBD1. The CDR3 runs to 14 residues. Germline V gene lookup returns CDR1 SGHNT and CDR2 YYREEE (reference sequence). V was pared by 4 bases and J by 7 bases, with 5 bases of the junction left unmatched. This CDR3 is CASSPTGGGEKLFF. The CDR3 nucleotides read TGTGCCAGCAGCCCAACAGGGGGCGGTGAAAAACTGTTTTTT.

CDR3 sequence reads: CASSYPRGYPPLHF. The CDR3 region has the DNA TGTGCCAGCAGTTACCCCAGGGGCTATCCACCCCTCCACTTT. The chain uses TRBV6-7 and TRBJ1-6; D might be TRBD1 (6 bases). Being an ORF, TRBV6-7 has a function that is uncertain. Trimming removed 2 bases from V and 11 bases from J, with 13 bases in between. The length of the CDR3 is 14 residues.

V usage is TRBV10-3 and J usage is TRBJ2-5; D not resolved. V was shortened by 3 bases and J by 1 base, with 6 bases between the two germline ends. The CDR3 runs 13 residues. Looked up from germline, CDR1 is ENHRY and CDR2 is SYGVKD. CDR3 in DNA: TGTGCCATCAGTGATGTAGTCCAAGAGACCCAGTACTTC. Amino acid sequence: CAISDVVQETQYF.

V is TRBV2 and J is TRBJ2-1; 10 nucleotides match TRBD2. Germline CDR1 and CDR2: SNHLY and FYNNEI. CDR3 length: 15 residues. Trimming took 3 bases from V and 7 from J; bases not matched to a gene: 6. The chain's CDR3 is CASSDLLAGLNEQFF. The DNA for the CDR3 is TGTGCCAGCAGTGACTTACTAGCGGGGCTTAATGAGCAGTTCTTC. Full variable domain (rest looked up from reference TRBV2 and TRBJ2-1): EPEVTQTPSHQVTQMGQEVILRCVPISNHLYFYWYRQILGQKVEFLVSFYNNEISEKSEIFDDQFSVERPDGSNFTLKIRSTKLEDSAMYFCASSDLLAGLNEQFFGPGTRLTVL.

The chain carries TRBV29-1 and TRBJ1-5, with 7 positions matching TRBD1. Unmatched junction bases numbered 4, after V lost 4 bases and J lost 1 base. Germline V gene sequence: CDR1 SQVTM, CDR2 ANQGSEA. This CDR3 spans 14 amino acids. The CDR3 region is CSVGGGGSNQPQHF. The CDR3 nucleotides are TGCAGCGTTGGAGGGGGCGGCAGCAATCAGCCCCAGCATTTT.

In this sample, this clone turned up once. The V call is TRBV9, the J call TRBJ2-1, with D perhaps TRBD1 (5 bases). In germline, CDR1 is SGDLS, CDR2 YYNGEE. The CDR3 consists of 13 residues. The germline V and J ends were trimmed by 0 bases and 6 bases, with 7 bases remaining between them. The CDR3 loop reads CASSVGTTNEQFF. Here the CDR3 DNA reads TGTGCCAGCAGCGTAGGGACAACCAATGAGCAGTTCTTC.

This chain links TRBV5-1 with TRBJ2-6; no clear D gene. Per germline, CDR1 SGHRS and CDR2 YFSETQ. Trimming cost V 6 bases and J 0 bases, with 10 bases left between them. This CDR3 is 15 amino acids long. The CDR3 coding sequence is TGCGCCAGCAAGGACGCCGTCTCTGGGGCCAACGTCCTGACTTTC. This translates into CASKDAVSGANVLTF.

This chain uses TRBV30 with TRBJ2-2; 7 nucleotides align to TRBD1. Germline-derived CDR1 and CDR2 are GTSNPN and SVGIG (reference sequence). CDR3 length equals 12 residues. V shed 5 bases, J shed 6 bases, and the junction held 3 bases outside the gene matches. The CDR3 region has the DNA TGTGCCTGGCGGACAGGTCCCGGGGAGCTGTTTTTT. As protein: CAWRTGPGELFF.

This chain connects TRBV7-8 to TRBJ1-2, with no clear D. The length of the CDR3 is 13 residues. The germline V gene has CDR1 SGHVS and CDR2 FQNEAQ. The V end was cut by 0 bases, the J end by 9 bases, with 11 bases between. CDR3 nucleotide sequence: TGTGCCAGCAGCTTAGCGGCAGTTTATAGCTACACCTTC. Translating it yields CASSLAAVYSYTF. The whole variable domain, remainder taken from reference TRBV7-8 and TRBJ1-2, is GAGVSQSPRYKVAKRGQDVALRCDPISGHVSLFWYQQALGQGPEFLTYFQNEAQLDKSGLPSDRFFAERPEGSVSTLKIQRTQQEDSAVYLCASSLAAVYSYTFGSGTRLTVV.

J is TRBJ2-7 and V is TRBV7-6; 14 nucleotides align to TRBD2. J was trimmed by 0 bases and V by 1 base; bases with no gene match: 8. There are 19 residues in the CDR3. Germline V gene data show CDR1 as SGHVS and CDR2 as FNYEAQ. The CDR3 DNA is TGTGCCAGCAGCTTAGGAGCCGGGACTAGCGGGGGTAGCTCCTACGAGCAGTACTTC. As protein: CASSLGAGTSGGSSYEQYF. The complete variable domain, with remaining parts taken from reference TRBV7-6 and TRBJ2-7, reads GAGVSQSPRYKVTKRGQDVALRCDPISGHVSLYWYRQALGQGPEFLTYFNYEAQQDKSGLPNDRFSAERPEGSISTLTIQRTEQRDSAMYRCASSLGAGTSGGSSYEQYFGPGTRLTVT.

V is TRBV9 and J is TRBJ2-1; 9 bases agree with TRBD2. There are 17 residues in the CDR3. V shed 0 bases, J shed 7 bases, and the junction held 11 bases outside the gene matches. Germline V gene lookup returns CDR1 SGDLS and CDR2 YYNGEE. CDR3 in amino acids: CASSVVGSGSILNEQFF. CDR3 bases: TGTGCCAGCAGCGTAGTTGGTAGCGGGAGCATTTTAAATGAGCAGTTCTTC.

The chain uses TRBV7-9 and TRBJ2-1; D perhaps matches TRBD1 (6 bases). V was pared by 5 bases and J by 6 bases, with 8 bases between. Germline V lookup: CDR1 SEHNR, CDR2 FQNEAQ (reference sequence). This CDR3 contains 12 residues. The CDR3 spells CASSRQANEQFF. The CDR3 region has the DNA TGTGCCAGCAGCAGACAGGCCAATGAGCAGTTCTTC.

CDR3 sequence reads: CASSSGGDGQPQHF. For the CDR3, the DNA is TGCGCCAGCAGCTCGGGGGGCGATGGTCAGCCCCAGCATTTT. The chain couples TRBV5-1 to TRBJ1-5; TRBD1 might be the D (6 bases). The CDR3 is made up of 14 amino acids. Trimming pared 3 bases from V and 6 bases from J, leaving 13 bases between. Germline CDR1 reads SGHRS; CDR2 reads YFSETQ. Looking up the rest from reference TRBV5-1 and TRBJ1-5 gives the full variable domain: KAGVTQTPRYLIKTRGQQVTLSCSPISGHRSVSWYQQTPGQGLQFLFEYFSETQRNKGNFPGRFSGRQFSNSRSEMNVSTLELGDSALYLCASSSGGDGQPQHFGDGTRLSIL.

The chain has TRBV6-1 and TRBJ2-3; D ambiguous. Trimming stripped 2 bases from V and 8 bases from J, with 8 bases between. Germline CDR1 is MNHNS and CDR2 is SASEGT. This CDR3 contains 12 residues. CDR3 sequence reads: CASSELVATQYF. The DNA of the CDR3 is TGTGCCAGCAGTGAACTCGTTGCTACGCAGTATTTT.

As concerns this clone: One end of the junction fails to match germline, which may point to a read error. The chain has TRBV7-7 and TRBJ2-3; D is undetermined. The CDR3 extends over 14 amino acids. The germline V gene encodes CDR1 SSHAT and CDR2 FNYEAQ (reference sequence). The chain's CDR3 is CASSPTVGSDTQYF. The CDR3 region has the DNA TGTGCTAGCAGCCCCACGGTGGGTTCAGATACGCAGTATTTT. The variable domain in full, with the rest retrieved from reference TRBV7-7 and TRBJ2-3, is GAGVSQSPRYKVTKRGQDVTLRCDPISSHATLYWYQQALGQGPEFLTYFNYEAQPDKSGLPSDRFSAERPEGSISTLTIQRTEQRDSAMYRCASSPTVGSDTQYFGPGTRLTVL.

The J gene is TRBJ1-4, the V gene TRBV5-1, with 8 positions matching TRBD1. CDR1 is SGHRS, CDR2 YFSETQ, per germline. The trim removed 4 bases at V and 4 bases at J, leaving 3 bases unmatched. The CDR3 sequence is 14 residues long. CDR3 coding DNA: TGCGCCAGCAGCGTCGGACAGGGTAATGAAAAACTGTTTTTT. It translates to CASSVGQGNEKLFF.

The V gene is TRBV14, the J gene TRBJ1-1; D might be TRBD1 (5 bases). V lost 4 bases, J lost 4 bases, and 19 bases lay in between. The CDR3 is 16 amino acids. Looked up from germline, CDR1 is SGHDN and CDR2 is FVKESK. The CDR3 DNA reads TGTGCCAGCAGCCTATCTCACGGGGCGCAGGGCACTGAAGCTTTCTTT. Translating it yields CASSLSHGAQGTEAFF.

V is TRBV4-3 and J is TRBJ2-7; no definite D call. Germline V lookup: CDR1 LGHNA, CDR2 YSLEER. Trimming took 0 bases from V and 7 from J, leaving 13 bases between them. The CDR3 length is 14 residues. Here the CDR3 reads CASSQEIRVGEQYF. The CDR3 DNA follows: TGCGCCAGCAGCCAAGAAATTAGGGTGGGGGAGCAGTACTTC.

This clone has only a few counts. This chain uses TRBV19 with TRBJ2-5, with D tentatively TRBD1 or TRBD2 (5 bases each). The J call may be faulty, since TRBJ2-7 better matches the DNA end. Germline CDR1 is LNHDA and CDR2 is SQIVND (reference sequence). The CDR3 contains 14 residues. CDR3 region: CASSNRDGSYEQYF. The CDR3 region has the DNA TGTGCCAGTAGTAACCGGGACGGATCCTACGAGCAGTACTTC.

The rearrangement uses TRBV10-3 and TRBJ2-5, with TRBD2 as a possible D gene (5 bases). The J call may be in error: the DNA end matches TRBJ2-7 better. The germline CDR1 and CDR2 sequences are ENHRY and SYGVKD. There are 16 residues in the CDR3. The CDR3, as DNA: TGTGCCATCAGAGCGGTTACGTTTTCCGATTCCTACGAGCAGTACTTC. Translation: CAIRAVTFSDSYEQYF.